This T cell receptor (beta chain) came from a study of T cells in narcolepsy. General study points: Comparing one patient's CSF and blood CD4+ clonotypes highlighted HCRT- and TRIB2-specific autoreactive clonotypes.

Repertoires were generated with immunoSEQ multiplex PCR, while TCRdb's copy carries only in-frame clones and drops some. Of tens of thousands of clones in the sample, approximately 79% were seen once. On this clone itself: Its target is not known.

Trimming cost V 3 bases and J 6 bases, with 24 bases left between them. The CDR3 length is 18 residues. Germline CDR1 is LGHNT and CDR2 is FRNRAP. Specimen: memory (CD45RA-) CD4+ T cells from blood. The TCR was taken from a human donor in good health. This chain joins TRBV12-5 and TRBJ2-1, with D perhaps matching TRBD1 or TRBD2 (5 bases each). The CDR3 protein is CASGFLPDGTSGPNEQFF. CDR3 sequence (DNA): TGTGCTAGTGGTTTTCTTCCAGACGGGACGTCTGGGCCCAATGAGCAGTTCTTC.